This entry features one T cell receptor (beta chain) sequence. Its antigen is unidentified. The CDR3 contains 17 residues. Germline loops: CDR1 SEHNR, CDR2 FQNEAQ (reference sequence). The J segment lost 3 bases and the V segment lost 1 base, leaving 11 bases of the junction unmatched. This sample is drawn from a study of OX40 agonist ivuxolimab in advanced cancers. Study-level background: All patients had ivuxolimab intravenously every 2 weeks at 0.01 to 10 mg/kg. Dose-escalation patients had hepatocellular carcinoma, melanoma, renal cell or head and neck cancer.

Blood specimens came from baseline, cycle 4 day 1, and cycle 7 day 1. Libraries were prepared by immunoSEQ multiplex PCR; TCRdb keeps only in-frame clonotypes and omits some of them. Of about 76,000 clones listed, about 87% are singletons. General study points: Low normalized T-cell clonal expansion also characterized some of the nonresponders.

This chain uses TRBV7-9 with TRBJ1-2, with 7 bases aligning to TRBD1. The sequence came from an adult with an advanced solid tumor such as melanoma, head and neck, liver or kidney cancer. Sequenced material: CD4+ or CD8+ T cells sorted from blood, taken in a trial of the OX40 agonist ivuxolimab. The CDR3 here is CASSLVLVEGADYGYTF. The CDR3 DNA reads as TGTGCCAGCAGCTTAGTACTAGTCGAGGGGGCAGACTATGGCTACACCTTC.